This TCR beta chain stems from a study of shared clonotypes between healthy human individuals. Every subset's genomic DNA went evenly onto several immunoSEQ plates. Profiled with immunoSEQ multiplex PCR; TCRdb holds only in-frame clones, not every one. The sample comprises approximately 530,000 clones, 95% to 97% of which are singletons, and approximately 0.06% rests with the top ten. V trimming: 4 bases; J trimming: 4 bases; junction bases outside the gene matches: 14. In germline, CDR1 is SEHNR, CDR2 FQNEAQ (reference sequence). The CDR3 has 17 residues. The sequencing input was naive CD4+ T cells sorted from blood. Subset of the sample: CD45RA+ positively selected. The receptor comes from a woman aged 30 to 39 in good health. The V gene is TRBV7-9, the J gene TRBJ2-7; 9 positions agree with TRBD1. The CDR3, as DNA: TGTGCCAGCAGCTCCCCCAACCGGGACAGGGAACGGTACGAGCAGTACTTC. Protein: CASSSPNRDRERYEQYF.